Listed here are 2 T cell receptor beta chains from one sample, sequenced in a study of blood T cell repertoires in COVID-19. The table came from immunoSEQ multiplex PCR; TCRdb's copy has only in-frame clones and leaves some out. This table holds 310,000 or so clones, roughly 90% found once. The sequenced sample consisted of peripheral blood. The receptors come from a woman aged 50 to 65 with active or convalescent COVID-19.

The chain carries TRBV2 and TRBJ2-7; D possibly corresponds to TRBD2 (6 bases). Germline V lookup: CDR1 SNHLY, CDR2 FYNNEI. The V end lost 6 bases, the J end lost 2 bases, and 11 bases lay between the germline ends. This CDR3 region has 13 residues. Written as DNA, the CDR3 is TGTGCCAGCAGAATTGGCGGGGCCTACGAGCAGTACTTC. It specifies CASRIGGAYEQYF.

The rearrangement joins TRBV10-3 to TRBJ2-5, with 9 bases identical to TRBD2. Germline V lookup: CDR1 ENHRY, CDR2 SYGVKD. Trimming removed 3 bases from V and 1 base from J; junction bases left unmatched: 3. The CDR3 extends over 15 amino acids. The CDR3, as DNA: TGTGCCATCAGTGAACTAGCGGGTCCCCAAGAGACCCAGTACTTC. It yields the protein CAISELAGPQETQYF.